This TCR beta chain was obtained from a study of T-cell reconstitution after alpha-beta-depleted transplantation in children. Overall study findings and caveats: Some patients owed their high day-60 TCRbeta diversity to surviving recipient T cells and thymic progenitors.

Comment on this clonotype: Its target is unknown.

CDR3 length: 12 residues. V was cut by 2 bases and J by 3 bases, with 6 bases left in between. Germline lookup yields CDR1 SGHKS and CDR2 YYEKEE (reference sequence). Researchers prepared the TCRbeta library using unique molecular identifiers, the study reports. Each CDR3 protein is one row after TCRdb ran MiXCR on the PCR reads. The sample consists of tens of thousands of distinct CDR3 sequences, about 50% of them appearing once. Specimen: peripheral blood, collected before TCRalphabeta/CD19-depleted stem cell transplant. The TCR originated in a boy less than two years old with SCID, due to receive a stem cell transplant. V usage is TRBV5-5 and J usage is TRBJ2-7, with a weak D call TRBD2 (5 bases). CDR3: CASSFGSYEQYF. The DNA for the CDR3 is TGTGCCAGCAGCTTTGGGAGCTACGAGCAGTACTTC.